The 17 T cell receptor beta chains below all came from one sample that was sequenced in a study of human T cells and chemical hapten exposure. One entry per CDR3 protein, called by TCRdb with MiXCR from the RACE reads. The sample lists about 84,000 distinct CDR3 sequences, roughly 10% occurring once. As to time point: patch test 2, 6 weeks after DPC sensitization. As to treatment: therapeutic diphenylcyclopropenone sensitization with weekly scalp DPC. The sequencing used whole blood, collected in connection with sensitization to the hapten diphenylcyclopropenone (DPC). Receptors were obtained from a woman aged 30 to 39 with alopecia areata. Some clones in this sample may be carry-over from other donors' samples.

This clonotype came up many times. The CDR3 loop is CSVGDRGFEQYF. As DNA, the CDR3 is TGCAGCGTTGGCGACAGGGGGTTCGAGCAGTACTTC. The J gene is TRBJ2-7, the V gene TRBV29-1, with 9 bases identical to TRBD1. V lost 4 bases, J lost 6 bases, and 4 bases stayed unmatched. CDR3 length: 12 amino acids. From germline, CDR1 is SQVTM and CDR2 ANQGSEA.

This clonotype was detected many times. The chain couples TRBV7-2 to TRBJ1-2, with D possibly TRBD1 on 6 matching bases. This CDR3 is 15 amino acids long. Germline values: CDR1 SGHTA, CDR2 FQGNSA. The ends were cut back, 8 bases at V and 0 bases at J, with 16 bases in the middle. CDR3 sequence (DNA): TGTGCCAGCGAAATCAGGACAGTGACTAACTATGGCTACACCTTC. It specifies CASEIRTVTNYGYTF.

This clonotype was counted only a few times. The V and J genes are TRBV5-5 and TRBJ2-7; D gene ambiguous. Germline V gene lookup returns CDR1 SGHKS and CDR2 YYEKEE (reference sequence). V shed 5 bases and J shed 6 bases, with 21 bases lying between them. CDR3 length: 15 residues. The CDR3 DNA follows: TGTGCCAGCAGTCTGGATTGGACGGGTGCCACCGAGCAGTACTTC. This codes for CASSLDWTGATEQYF.

In this sample, this clonotype turned up many times. The chain uses TRBV12-3 or TRBV12-4 and TRBJ2-2; the match to TRBD2 covers 13 bases. V was clipped by 1 base and J by 1 base; unmatched bases: 6. The CDR3 extends over 19 amino acids. The CDR3 here is CASSLEKGLAGENTGELFF. DNA of the CDR3: TGTGCCAGCAGTTTAGAAAAAGGACTAGCGGGGGAGAACACCGGGGAGCTGTTTTTT.

This clonotype was picked up many times. V and J are TRBV20-1 and TRBJ2-3; D unclear. Germline CDR1 is DFQATT and CDR2 is SNEGSKA (reference sequence). V was trimmed by 6 bases and J by 0 bases, leaving 10 bases between them. The CDR3 contains 13 residues. The CDR3 sequence is CSAAYTSTDTQYF. In DNA form, the CDR3 reads TGCAGTGCGGCTTACACAAGCACAGATACGCAGTATTTT.

Many counts were recorded for this clonotype. The chain is built from TRBV27 and TRBJ2-3; D unresolved. V lost 6 bases and J lost 10, with 14 bases in between. This CDR3 spans 12 amino acids. Germline V lookup: CDR1 MNHEY, CDR2 SMNVEV (reference sequence). The CDR3 bases are TGTGCCAGCAGCCGAGACCGGGTCCCGCAGTATTTT. It yields the protein CASSRDRVPQYF.

This clonotype was seen at least ten times. The rearrangement links TRBV5-1 to TRBJ2-7; the D gene could be TRBD1 or TRBD2 (5 bases each). The CDR3 consists of 18 residues. Germline V CDR1 and CDR2: SGHRS, YFSETQ. The ends were cut back, 1 base at V and 4 bases at J, with 24 bases in the middle. CDR3 nucleotides: TGCGCCAGCAGCTTGTGGGCCTCGGGGCAGGGCCAGGTGTACGAGCAGTACTTC. Protein product: CASSLWASGQGQVYEQYF.

Many counts were recorded for this clonotype. The chain carries TRBV29-1 and TRBJ1-1, with D uncertain. Trimming removed 6 bases at V and 2 bases at J, with 7 bases between. CDR3 length equals 11 residues. From germline, CDR1 is SQVTM and CDR2 ANQGSEA. The CDR3 reads CSVQSNTEAFF. The CDR3 nucleotides are TGCAGCGTCCAAAGTAACACTGAAGCTTTCTTT.

This clonotype has more than one count but fewer than ten. V gene TRBV7-6 combines with J gene TRBJ2-3, with TRBD2 matching 8 bases. This CDR3 has 18 amino acids. V was clipped by 1 base and J by 3 bases; unmatched bases: 12. CDR1 is SGHVS and CDR2 is FNYEAQ in the germline V gene. The CDR3 spells CASSLEHGGASRTDTQYF. CDR3 in DNA: TGTGCCAGCAGCTTAGAACACGGGGGGGCCTCCAGAACAGATACGCAGTATTTT.

There are many counts of this clonotype. The chain joins TRBV4-3 to TRBJ1-1; no clear D gene. V was cut by 0 bases and J by 8 bases, with 10 bases left in between. CDR3 size: 13 residues. The germline gives CDR1 LGHNA, CDR2 YSLEER. The CDR3 DNA follows: TGCGCCAGCAGCCAAGATATGTCTCTGGAAGCTTTCTTT. Amino acid sequence: CASSQDMSLEAFF.

This clonotype was counted many times. The V call is TRBV28, the J call TRBJ2-7, with D possibly TRBD2 on 5 matching bases. Germline-derived CDR1 and CDR2 are MDHEN and SYDVKM. The CDR3 is 15 amino acids. V was trimmed by 6 bases and J by 3 bases, leaving 18 bases between them. The CDR3 protein is CASSPLGFEGYEQYF. DNA for the CDR3: TGTGCCAGCAGCCCCTTGGGGTTCGAGGGCTACGAGCAGTACTTC. The whole variable domain, remainder taken from reference TRBV28 and TRBJ2-7, is DVKVTQSSRYLVKRTGEKVFLECVQDMDHENMFWYRQDPGLGLRLIYFSYDVKMKEKGDIPEGYSVSREKKERFSLILESASTNQTSMYLCASSPLGFEGYEQYFGPGTRLTVT.

The chain carries TRBV6-5 and TRBJ2-7; tentatively, D is TRBD2 (6 bases). This CDR3 has 16 residues. Looked up from germline, CDR1 is MNHEY and CDR2 is SVGAGI. V lost 4 bases and J lost 0, with 16 bases in between. The CDR3 sequence: CASSFSSGGSSYEQYF. The DNA for the CDR3 is TGTGCCAGCAGTTTCAGTAGTGGAGGGAGCTCCTACGAGCAGTACTTC.

In this sample, this clonotype turned up a few times. V gene TRBV27 combines with J gene TRBJ1-1, with D possibly being TRBD1 (5 bases). Germline V gene sequence: CDR1 MNHEY, CDR2 SMNVEV (reference sequence). The CDR3 spans 13 residues. V lost 0 bases and J lost 5, with 7 bases in between. This CDR3 reads CASSLSWGTEAFF. For the CDR3, the DNA is TGTGCCAGCAGTTTATCGTGGGGGACTGAAGCTTTCTTT.

This clonotype was picked up a small number of times. The chain combines TRBV5-1 with TRBJ2-1; TRBD2 is a possible D gene (6 bases). The germline V gene encodes CDR1 SGHRS and CDR2 YFSETQ. With 0 bases removed from V and 8 bases from J, the gap between germline ends came to 12 bases. There are 14 residues in the CDR3. Written as DNA, the CDR3 is TGCGCCAGCAGCTTGGCGCTAGCGTTCGATGAGCAGTTCTTC. This encodes CASSLALAFDEQFF.

The sample holds a few counts of this clonotype. The chain links TRBV30 to TRBJ1-1, with a possible D match to TRBD1 (5 bases). This CDR3 comprises 12 residues. The germline V gene has CDR1 GTSNPN and CDR2 SVGIG (reference sequence). Trimming stripped 2 bases from V and 11 bases from J, with 15 bases between. CDR3 sequence (DNA): TGTGCCTGGAGTTTCCAGGGAGTAGAGGCTTTCTTT. This translates into CAWSFQGVEAFF.

This clonotype was counted ten times or more. This sequence joins TRBV7-6 and TRBJ2-3; D is unresolved. Germline CDR1 reads SGHVS; CDR2 reads FNYEAQ. The V end lost 3 bases, the J end lost 1 base, and 2 bases lay between the germline ends. The CDR3 has 12 residues. CDR3 nucleotide sequence: TGTGCCAGCAGCTTTCGCACAGATACGCAGTATTTT. Its translation: CASSFRTDTQYF.

The sample holds many counts of this clonotype. The chain joins TRBV20-1 to TRBJ1-4, with D possibly being TRBD1 (5 bases). The germline V and J ends were trimmed by 1 base and 8 bases, with 11 bases remaining between them. The CDR3 loop spans 13 amino acids. The V gene's germline CDR1 is DFQATT and CDR2 SNEGSKA (reference sequence). The CDR3 loop reads CSARGSRQEKLFF. The CDR3 DNA follows: TGCAGTGCTAGAGGGTCCCGACAGGAAAAACTGTTTTTT.